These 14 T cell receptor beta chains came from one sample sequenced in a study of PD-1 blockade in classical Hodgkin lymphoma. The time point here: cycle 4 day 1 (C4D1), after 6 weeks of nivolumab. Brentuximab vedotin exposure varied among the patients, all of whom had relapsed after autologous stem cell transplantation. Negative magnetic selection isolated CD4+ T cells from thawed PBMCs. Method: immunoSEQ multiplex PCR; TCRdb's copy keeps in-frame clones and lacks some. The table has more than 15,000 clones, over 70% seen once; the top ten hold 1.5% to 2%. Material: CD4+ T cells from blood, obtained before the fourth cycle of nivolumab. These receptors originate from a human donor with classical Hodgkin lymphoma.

The CDR3 is CSGGDSINSEAFF. The CDR3 DNA follows: TGCAGCGGGGGGGACAGTATAAACTCTGAAGCTTTCTTT. The rearrangement joins TRBV29-1 to TRBJ1-1; 7 bases line up with TRBD1. The V gene end was trimmed by 7 bases and the J gene end by 6 bases; junction bases not matched to a gene: 11. CDR3 size: 13 residues. In germline, CDR1 is SQVTM, CDR2 ANQGSEA.

This CDR3 reads CASSEVAGYNYGYTF. The DNA for the CDR3 is TGTGCCAGCAGTGAAGTGGCAGGGTATAACTATGGCTACACCTTC. This rearrangement joins TRBV6-1 to TRBJ1-2, with D tentatively TRBD1 (5 bases). The CDR3 runs to 15 residues. Per the germline V gene, CDR1 is MNHNS and CDR2 is SASEGT. Trimming shortened V by 1 base and J by 1 base, and 10 bases separated the two germline ends.

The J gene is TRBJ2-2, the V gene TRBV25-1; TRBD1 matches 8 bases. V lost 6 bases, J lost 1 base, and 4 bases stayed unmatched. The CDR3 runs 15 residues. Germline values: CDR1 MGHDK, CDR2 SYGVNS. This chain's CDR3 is CASSRTGLNTGELFF. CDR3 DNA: TGTGCCAGCAGCCGGACAGGGCTGAACACCGGGGAGCTGTTTTTT.

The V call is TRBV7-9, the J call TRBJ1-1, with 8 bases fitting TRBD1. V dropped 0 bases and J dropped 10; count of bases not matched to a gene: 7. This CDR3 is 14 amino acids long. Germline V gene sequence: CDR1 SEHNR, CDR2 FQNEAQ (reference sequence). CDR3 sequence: CASSLASLRGPAFF. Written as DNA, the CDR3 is TGTGCCAGCAGCTTAGCCTCGCTCAGGGGGCCAGCTTTCTTT.

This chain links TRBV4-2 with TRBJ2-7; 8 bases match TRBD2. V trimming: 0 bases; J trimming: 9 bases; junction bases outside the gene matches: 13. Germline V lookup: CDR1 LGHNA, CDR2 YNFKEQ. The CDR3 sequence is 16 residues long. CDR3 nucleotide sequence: TGTGCCAGCAGCCAAGAAGCAGCGGGAGTCCGTCCGATGCAGTACTTC. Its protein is CASSQEAAGVRPMQYF.

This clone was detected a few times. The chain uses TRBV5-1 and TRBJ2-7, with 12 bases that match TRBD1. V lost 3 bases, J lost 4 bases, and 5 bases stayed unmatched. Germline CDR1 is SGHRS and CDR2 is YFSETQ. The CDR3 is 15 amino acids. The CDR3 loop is CASSSRGQGAYEQYF. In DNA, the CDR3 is TGCGCCAGCAGCTCAAGGGGACAGGGGGCGTACGAGCAGTACTTC.

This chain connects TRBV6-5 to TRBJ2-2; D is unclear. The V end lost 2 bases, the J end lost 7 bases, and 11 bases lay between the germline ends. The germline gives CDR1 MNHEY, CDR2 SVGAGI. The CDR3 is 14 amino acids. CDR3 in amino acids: CASSYRRGSGELFF. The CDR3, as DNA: TGTGCCAGCAGTTACCGACGAGGAAGCGGGGAGCTGTTTTTT.

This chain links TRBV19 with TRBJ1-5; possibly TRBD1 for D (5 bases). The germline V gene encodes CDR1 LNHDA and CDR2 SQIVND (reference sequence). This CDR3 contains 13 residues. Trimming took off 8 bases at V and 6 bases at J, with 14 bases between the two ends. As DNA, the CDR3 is TGTGCCAGTGGGGTAGGGGTGGGTCAGCCCCAGCATTTT. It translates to CASGVGVGQPQHF.

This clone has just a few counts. For the CDR3, the DNA is TGCGCCAGCAGTCGAGGCAGTAACACCGGGGAGCTGTTTTTT. Translated: CASSRGSNTGELFF. The chain combines TRBV10-1 with TRBJ2-2; D gene unclear. V lost 5 bases to trimming and J lost 2 bases, with 9 bases between them. Germline CDR1 is WNHNN and CDR2 is SYGVQD (reference sequence). The CDR3 runs 14 residues.

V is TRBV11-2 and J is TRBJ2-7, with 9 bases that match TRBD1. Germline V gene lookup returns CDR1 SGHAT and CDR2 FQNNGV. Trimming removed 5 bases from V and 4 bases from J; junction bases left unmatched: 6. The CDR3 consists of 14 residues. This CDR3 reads CASSRGTGSYEQYF. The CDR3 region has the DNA TGTGCCAGCAGCCGCGGGACAGGGTCATACGAGCAGTACTTC.

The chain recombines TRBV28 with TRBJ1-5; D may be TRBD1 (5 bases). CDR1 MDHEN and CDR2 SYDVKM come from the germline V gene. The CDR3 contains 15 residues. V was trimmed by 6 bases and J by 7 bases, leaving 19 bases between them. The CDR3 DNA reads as TGTGCCAGCAGCCCCTTGGGAAGGGGCGGGCAGCCCCAGCATTTT. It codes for CASSPLGRGGQPQHF.

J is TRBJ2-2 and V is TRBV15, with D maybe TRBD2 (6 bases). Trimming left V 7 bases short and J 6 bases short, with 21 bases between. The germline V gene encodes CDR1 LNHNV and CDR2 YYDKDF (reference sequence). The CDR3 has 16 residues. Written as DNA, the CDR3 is TGTGCCACCACTTACCTACCGGGAGTCGGATCCGGGGAGCTGTTTTTT. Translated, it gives CATTYLPGVGSGELFF.

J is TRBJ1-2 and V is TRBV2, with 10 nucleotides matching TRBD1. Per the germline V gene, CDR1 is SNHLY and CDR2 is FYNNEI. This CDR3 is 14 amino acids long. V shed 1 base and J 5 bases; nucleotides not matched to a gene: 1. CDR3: CASSEEGQGYGYTF. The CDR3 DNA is TGTGCCAGCAGTGAAGAGGGACAGGGGTATGGCTACACCTTC.

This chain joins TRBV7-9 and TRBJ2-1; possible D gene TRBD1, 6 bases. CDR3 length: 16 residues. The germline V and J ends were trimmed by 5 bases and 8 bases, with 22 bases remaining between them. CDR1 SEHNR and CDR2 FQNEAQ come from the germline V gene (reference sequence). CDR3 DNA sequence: TGTGCCAGCAGCCTCACTCCGGGACACCGCGGCGATGAGCAGTTCTTC. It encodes CASSLTPGHRGDEQFF.